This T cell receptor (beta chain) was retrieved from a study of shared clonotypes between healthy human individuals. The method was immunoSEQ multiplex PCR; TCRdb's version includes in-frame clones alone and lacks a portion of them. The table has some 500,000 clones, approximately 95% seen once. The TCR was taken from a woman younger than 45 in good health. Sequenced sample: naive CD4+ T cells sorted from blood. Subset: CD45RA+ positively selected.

This CDR3 is CASSLSASGAYEQYF. CDR3 coding DNA: TGTGCCAGCAGCTTGAGTGCTAGCGGGGCCTACGAGCAGTACTTC. This chain joins TRBV5-8 and TRBJ2-7; 9 bases are shared with TRBD2. CDR1 is SGHTS, CDR2 YDEGEE, per germline. This CDR3 comprises 15 residues. The V and J ends lost 1 base and 2 bases, in that order; junction bases with no gene match: 4.